Below are 2 T cell receptor beta chains sequenced from a single sample in a study of long-term antiretroviral therapy in people with HIV. Researchers report immunoSEQ v3.0 was run at survey level. Generated by immunoSEQ multiplex PCR, the TCRdb table keeps only in-frame clones and is missing some. Among over 20,000 clones listed, roughly four fifths were seen once. Sequences were derived from unsorted PBMCs, sampled 0.4 years after starting antiretroviral therapy. Receptor source: a man aged 50 or older with HIV.

This clone was counted between two and nine times. V usage is TRBV27 and J usage is TRBJ1-6; a weak D match, TRBD1 (6 bases). The length of the CDR3 is 13 residues. Germline CDR1 MNHEY, CDR2 SMNVEV (reference sequence). The ends were cut back, 7 bases at V and 6 bases at J, with 10 bases in the middle. The CDR3 here is CASTLGGNSPLHF. The DNA of the CDR3 is TGTGCCAGCACCCTAGGGGGTAATTCACCCCTCCACTTT.

The chain recombines TRBV11-3 with TRBJ2-2; D may match TRBD1 or TRBD2 (6 bases each). This CDR3 region has 16 residues. Per germline, CDR1 SGHNT and CDR2 YENEEA. With 5 bases removed from V and 4 bases from J, the gap between germline ends came to 17 bases. This CDR3 is CASSTTRGQVTGELFF. In DNA form, the CDR3 reads TGTGCCAGCAGCACTACCCGGGGGCAGGTCACCGGGGAGCTGTTTTTT.